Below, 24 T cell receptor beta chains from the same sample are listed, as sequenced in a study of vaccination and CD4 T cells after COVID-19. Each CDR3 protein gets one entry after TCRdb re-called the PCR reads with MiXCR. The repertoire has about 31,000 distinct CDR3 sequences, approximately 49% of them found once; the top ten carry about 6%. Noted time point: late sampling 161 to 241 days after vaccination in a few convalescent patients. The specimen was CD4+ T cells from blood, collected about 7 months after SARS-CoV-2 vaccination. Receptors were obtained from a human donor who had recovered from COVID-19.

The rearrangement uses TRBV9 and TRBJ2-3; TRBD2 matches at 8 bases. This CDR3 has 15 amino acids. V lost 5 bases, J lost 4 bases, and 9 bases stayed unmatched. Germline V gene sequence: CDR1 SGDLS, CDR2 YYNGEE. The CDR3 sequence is CASSGGLAGADTQYF. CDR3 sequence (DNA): TGTGCCAGCAGTGGGGGGCTAGCGGGCGCAGATACGCAGTATTTT.

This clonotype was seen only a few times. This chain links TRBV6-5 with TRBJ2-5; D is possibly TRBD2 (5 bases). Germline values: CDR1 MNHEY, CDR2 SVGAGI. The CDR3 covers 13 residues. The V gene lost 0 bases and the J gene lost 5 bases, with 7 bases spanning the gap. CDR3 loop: CASSYSPGETQYF. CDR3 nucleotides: TGTGCCAGCAGTTACTCTCCGGGGGAGACCCAGTACTTC.

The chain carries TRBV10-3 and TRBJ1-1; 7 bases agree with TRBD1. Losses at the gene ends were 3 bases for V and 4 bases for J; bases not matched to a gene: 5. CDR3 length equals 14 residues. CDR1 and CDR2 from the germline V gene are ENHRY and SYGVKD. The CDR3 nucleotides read TGTGCCATCAGTGAATATCAGGGGGGCACTGAAGCTTTCTTT. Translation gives CAISEYQGGTEAFF.

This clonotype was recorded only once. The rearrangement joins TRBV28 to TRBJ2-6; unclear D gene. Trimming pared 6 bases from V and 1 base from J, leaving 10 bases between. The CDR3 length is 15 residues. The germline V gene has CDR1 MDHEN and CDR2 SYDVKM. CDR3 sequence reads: CASSPSASGANVLTF. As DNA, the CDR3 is TGTGCCAGCAGCCCATCGGCGTCTGGGGCCAACGTCCTGACTTTC.

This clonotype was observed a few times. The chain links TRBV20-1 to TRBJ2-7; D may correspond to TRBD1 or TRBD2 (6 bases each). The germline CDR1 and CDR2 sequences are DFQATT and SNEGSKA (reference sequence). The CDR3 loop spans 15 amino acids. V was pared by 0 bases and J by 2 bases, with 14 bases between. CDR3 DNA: TGCAGTGCTAGAGATCCCCAGGGGAGGACCTACGAGCAGTACTTC. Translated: CSARDPQGRTYEQYF.

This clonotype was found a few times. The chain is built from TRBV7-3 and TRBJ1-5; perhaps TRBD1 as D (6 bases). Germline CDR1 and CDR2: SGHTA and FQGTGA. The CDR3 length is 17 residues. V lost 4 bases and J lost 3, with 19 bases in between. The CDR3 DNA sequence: TGTGCCAGCAGCTCCTACCCTCGAGGGGGAAACAATCAGCCCCAGCATTTT. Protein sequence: CASSSYPRGGNNQPQHF.

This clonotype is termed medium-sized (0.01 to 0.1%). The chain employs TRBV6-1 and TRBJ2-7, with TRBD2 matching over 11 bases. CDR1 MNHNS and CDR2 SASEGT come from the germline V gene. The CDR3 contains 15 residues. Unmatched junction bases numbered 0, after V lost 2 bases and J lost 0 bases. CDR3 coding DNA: TGTGCCAGCAGTGAACTAGCGGGAGGCTCCTACGAGCAGTACTTC. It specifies CASSELAGGSYEQYF.

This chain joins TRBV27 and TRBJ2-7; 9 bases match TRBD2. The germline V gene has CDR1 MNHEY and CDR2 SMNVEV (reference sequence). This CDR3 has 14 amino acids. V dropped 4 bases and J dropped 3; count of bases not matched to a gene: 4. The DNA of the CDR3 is TGTGCCAGCAGTTCCACTAGCGGGTACTACGAGCAGTACTTC. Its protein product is CASSSTSGYYEQYF.

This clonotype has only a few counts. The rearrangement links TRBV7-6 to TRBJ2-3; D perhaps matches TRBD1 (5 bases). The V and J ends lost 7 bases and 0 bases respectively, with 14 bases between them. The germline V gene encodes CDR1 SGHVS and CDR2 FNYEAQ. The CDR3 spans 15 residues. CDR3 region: CASTPPGSSTDTQYF. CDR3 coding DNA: TGTGCCAGCACCCCCCCAGGGTCTAGCACAGATACGCAGTATTTT.

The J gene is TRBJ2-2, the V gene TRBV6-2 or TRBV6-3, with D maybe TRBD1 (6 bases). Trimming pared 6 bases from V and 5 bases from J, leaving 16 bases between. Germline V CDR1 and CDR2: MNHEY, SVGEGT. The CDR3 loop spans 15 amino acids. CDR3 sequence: CASSLIQGSTGELFF. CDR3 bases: TGTGCCAGCAGCCTCATACAGGGTTCGACCGGGGAGCTGTTTTTT.

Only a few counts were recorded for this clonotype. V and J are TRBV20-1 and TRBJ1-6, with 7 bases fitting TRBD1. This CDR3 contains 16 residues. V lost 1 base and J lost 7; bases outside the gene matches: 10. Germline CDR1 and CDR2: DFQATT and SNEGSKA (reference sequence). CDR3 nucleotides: TGCAGTGCTAGAGGAGGGACAGAAGTGGGGAATTCACCCCTCCACTTT. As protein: CSARGGTEVGNSPLHF.

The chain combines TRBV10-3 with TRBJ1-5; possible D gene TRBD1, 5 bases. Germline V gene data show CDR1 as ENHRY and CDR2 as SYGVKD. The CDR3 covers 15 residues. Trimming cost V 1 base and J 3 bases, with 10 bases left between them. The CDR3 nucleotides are TGTGCCATCAGTGAGTATGGGGGTTCCAATCAGCCCCAGCATTTT. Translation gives CAISEYGGSNQPQHF.

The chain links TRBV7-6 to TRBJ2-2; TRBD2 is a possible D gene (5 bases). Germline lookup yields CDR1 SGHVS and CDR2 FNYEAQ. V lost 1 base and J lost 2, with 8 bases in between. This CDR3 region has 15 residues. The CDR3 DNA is TGTGCCAGCAGCTTAGAGCGGACCAACACCGGGGAGCTGTTTTTT. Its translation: CASSLERTNTGELFF.

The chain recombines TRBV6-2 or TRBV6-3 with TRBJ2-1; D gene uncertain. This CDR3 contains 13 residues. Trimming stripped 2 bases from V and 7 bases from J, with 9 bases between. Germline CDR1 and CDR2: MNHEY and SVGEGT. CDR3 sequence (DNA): TGTGCCAGCAGTTACGTTGCGAAGAATGAGCAGTTCTTC. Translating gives CASSYVAKNEQFF.

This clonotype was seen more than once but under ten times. CDR3 in amino acids: CASSLPGTLQETQYF. CDR3 coding DNA: TGTGCCAGCAGCTTACCCGGGACTTTGCAAGAGACCCAGTACTTC. V gene TRBV7-9 combines with J gene TRBJ2-5; tentatively, D is TRBD2 (6 bases). V was shortened by 2 bases and J by 2 bases, with 12 bases between the two germline ends. This CDR3 has 15 amino acids. Germline V CDR1 and CDR2: SEHNR, FQNEAQ (reference sequence).

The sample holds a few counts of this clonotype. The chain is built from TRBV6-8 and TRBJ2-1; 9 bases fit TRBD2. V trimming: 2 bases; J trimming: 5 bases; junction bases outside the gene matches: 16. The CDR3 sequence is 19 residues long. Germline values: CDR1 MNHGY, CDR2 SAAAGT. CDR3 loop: CASSYPKPPTSGNHNEQFF. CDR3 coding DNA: TGTGCCAGCAGTTACCCTAAACCTCCGACTAGCGGTAACCACAATGAGCAGTTCTTC.

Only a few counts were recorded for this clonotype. The CDR3 is CSARRAAGTTSSYEQYF. The CDR3, as DNA: TGCAGTGCTAGGCGGGCCGCCGGGACTACTAGCTCCTACGAGCAGTACTTC. The gene calls are TRBV20-1 and TRBJ2-7, with 7 nucleotides matching TRBD2. The CDR3 length is 17 residues. From germline, CDR1 is DFQATT and CDR2 SNEGSKA (reference sequence). J lost 0 bases, V lost 3 bases, and 14 bases had no gene match.

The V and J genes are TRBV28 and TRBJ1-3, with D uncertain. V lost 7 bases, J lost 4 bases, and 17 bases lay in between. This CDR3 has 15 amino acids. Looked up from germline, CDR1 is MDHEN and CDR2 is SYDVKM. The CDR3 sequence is CASNTTKEGGNTIYF. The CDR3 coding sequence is TGTGCCAGCAATACGACGAAAGAGGGAGGAAACACCATATATTTT. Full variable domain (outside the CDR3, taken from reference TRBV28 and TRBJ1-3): DVKVTQSSRYLVKRTGEKVFLECVQDMDHENMFWYRQDPGLGLRLIYFSYDVKMKEKGDIPEGYSVSREKKERFSLILESASTNQTSMYLCASNTTKEGGNTIYFGEGSWLTVV.

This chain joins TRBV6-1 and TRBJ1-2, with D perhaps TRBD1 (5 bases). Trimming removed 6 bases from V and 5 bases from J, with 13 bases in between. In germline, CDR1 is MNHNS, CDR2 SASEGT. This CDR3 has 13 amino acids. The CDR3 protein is CASRRTPHYGYTF. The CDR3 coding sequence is TGTGCCAGCAGACGGACACCTCATTATGGCTACACCTTC.

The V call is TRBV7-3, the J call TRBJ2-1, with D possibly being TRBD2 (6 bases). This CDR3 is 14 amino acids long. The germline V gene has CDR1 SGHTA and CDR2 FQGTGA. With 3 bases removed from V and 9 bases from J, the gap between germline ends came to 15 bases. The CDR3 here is CASSLARERGEQFF. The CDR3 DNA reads TGTGCCAGCAGCTTGGCGCGGGAAAGGGGTGAGCAGTTCTTC.

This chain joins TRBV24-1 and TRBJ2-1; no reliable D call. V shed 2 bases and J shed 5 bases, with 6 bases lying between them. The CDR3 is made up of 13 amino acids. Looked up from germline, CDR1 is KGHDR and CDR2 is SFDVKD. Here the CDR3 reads CATSDSYDNEQFF. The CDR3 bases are TGTGCCACCAGTGATTCGTACGACAATGAGCAGTTCTTC.

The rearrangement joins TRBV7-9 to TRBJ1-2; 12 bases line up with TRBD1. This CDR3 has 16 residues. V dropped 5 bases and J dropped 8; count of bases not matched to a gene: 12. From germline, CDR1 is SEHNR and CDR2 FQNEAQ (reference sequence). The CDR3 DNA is TGTGCCAGCAGCAGGCCGGGACAGGGGGCATATAGGGGCTACACCTTC. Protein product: CASSRPGQGAYRGYTF.

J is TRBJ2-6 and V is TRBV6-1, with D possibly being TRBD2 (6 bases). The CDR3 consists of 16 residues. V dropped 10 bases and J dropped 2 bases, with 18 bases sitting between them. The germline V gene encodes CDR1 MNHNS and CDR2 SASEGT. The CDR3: CAIAAGSTPGANVLTF. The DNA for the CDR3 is TGTGCCATAGCGGCAGGGAGTACTCCTGGGGCCAACGTCCTGACTTTC.

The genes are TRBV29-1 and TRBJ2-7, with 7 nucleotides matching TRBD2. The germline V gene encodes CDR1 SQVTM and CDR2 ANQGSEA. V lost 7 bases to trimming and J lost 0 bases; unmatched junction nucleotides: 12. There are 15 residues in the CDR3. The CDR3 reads CSAAGERGSSYEQYF. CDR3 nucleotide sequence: TGCAGCGCCGCCGGGGAGCGCGGGAGCTCCTACGAGCAGTACTTC.